These 7 T cell receptor beta chains share one sample of origin, sequenced in a study of Graves' ophthalmopathy and Graves' hyperthyroidism. Amplification targeted the TCR beta CDR3 regions, with RNA transcripts as the source material. The authors performed first-round RT-PCR with HTBI primers and then a second-round multiplex PCR. TCRdb re-called the multiplex PCR reads with MiXCR, one entry per CDR3 protein. Of 170,000 or so distinct CDR3 sequences listed, over 35% are singletons. The sequencing input was peripheral blood. The receptors were sampled from a woman between 40 and 50 years old with Graves' ophthalmopathy.

This clonotype was picked up a small number of times. The V gene is TRBV27, the J gene TRBJ1-6; 10 bases are a match to TRBD1. The CDR3 contains 13 residues. Per germline, CDR1 MNHEY and CDR2 SMNVEV (reference sequence). The J segment lost 8 bases and the V segment lost 6 bases, leaving 1 base of the junction unmatched. CDR3 region: CASRDRGHSPLHF. CDR3 sequence (DNA): TGTGCCAGCAGAGACAGGGGGCATTCACCCCTCCACTTT.

This clonotype was observed many times. The chain employs TRBV12-3 or TRBV12-4 and TRBJ2-7; D remains ambiguous. The CDR3 has 11 residues. The ends were cut back, 8 bases at V and 10 bases at J, with 15 bases in the middle. CDR3 sequence reads: CASGSWWPQYF. The CDR3 nucleotides are TGTGCCAGCGGCTCATGGTGGCCCCAGTACTTC.

The gene calls are TRBV7-8 and TRBJ2-5, with 13 bases that match TRBD2. Germline-derived CDR1 and CDR2 are SGHVS and FQNEAQ. This CDR3 spans 18 amino acids. J lost 1 base, V lost 1 base, and 6 bases had no gene match. The DNA for the CDR3 is TGTGCCAGCAGCTTAGGGACTAGCGGGAGTCCAGCCCAAGAGACCCAGTACTTC. Its translation: CASSLGTSGSPAQETQYF.

The table lists this clonotype with many counts. The CDR3 coding sequence is TGTGCCAGCAGCTTAGCACAGAATCAGCCCCAGCATTTT. Amino acids: CASSLAQNQPQHF. The J gene is TRBJ1-5, the V gene TRBV7-2, with D unclear. This CDR3 is 13 amino acids long. Germline V gene sequence: CDR1 SGHTA, CDR2 FQGNSA. Trimming took 0 bases from V and 4 from J, leaving 4 bases between them.

This chain connects TRBV7-2 to TRBJ1-1, with no clear D. Trimming removed 5 bases at V and 4 bases at J, with 11 bases between. Germline CDR1 SGHTA, CDR2 FQGNSA. The CDR3 has 13 amino acids. The CDR3 spells CASSLLRSTEAFF. The CDR3 DNA reads as TGTGCCAGCAGCCTTTTAAGGAGCACTGAAGCTTTCTTT. Based on the CDR3 plus reference TRBV7-2 and TRBJ1-1, the full variable domain is GAGVSQSPSNKVTEKGKDVELRCDPISGHTALYWYRQSLGQGLEFLIYFQGNSAPDKSGLPSDRFSAERTGGSVSTLTIQRTQQEDSAVYLCASSLLRSTEAFFGQGTRLTVV.

This clonotype was detected many times. This chain joins TRBV19 and TRBJ1-1; D call uncertain. Trimming cost V 2 bases and J 6 bases, with 4 bases left between them. Germline assignment: CDR1 LNHDA and CDR2 SQIVND (reference sequence). There are 11 residues in the CDR3. CDR3 sequence (DNA): TGTGCCAGTAGTATAAGTTCTGAAGCTTTCTTT. This codes for CASSISSEAFF.

J is TRBJ1-2 and V is TRBV4-3; unclear D gene. Trimming pared 0 bases from V and 2 bases from J, leaving 10 bases between. CDR3 length equals 15 residues. Germline CDR1 is LGHNA and CDR2 is YSLEER. The CDR3 DNA reads as TGCGCCAGCAGCCAAGATCTCACAAGGAACTATGGCTACACCTTC. Translating gives CASSQDLTRNYGYTF.